The clone carrying this T cell receptor beta chain was recorded only once. Germline loops: CDR1 LGHDT, CDR2 YNNKEL (reference sequence). The CDR3 covers 12 residues. V was clipped by 6 bases and J by 5 bases, with 10 bases between them. Produced via immunoSEQ multiplex PCR; TCRdb's table is partial and in-frame only. The repertoire consists of 650,000 to 800,000 clones, with 80% to 90% occurring once and the leading ten covering approximately 0.25%. The record originates from a study of blood T cell repertoires in COVID-19. This TCR was recovered from a woman aged 18-29 years with acute or convalescent COVID-19. The sequenced sample was peripheral blood. This chain uses TRBV3-1 (or the pseudogene TRBV3-2) with TRBJ1-1, with D uncertain. The CDR3 loop is CASSATGTEAFF. In DNA, the CDR3 is TGTGCCAGCAGTGCTACCGGGACTGAAGCTTTCTTT.